Listed here are 17 T cell receptor beta chains from one sample, sequenced in a study of blood T cells in healthy people across ages. Sample-barcoded 5' priming and a J-beta primer mix drove a second PCR of roughly 7 to 11 cycles. TCRdb passed the 5' RACE reads through MiXCR, listing each CDR3 protein once. Here the sample spans more than 1,400,000 distinct CDR3 sequences, around two fifths being singletons. The sequenced sample was blood. These TCRs come from a woman under 30 in good health.

This clonotype was observed a handful of times. V and J are TRBV12-3 or TRBV12-4 and TRBJ1-2, with D unclear. V lost 4 bases and J lost 0, with 12 bases in between. This CDR3 has 15 residues. The DNA for the CDR3 is TGTGCCAGCAGTTCACCGATCCGTACTAACTATGGCTACACCTTC. Translating gives CASSSPIRTNYGYTF.

This clonotype has just a few counts. The rearrangement joins TRBV10-3 to TRBJ2-7, with a tentative D call TRBD1 (7 bases). V lost 2 bases, J lost 6 bases, and 17 bases lay in between. CDR1 and CDR2 from the germline V gene are ENHRY and SYGVKD. CDR3 size: 15 residues. The CDR3 sequence is CAISERRGTAGEQYF. The CDR3 bases are TGTGCCATCAGTGAGAGAAGAGGGACAGCGGGCGAGCAGTACTTC.

V is TRBV27 and J is TRBJ1-6, with a tentative D call TRBD1 (6 bases). V shed 6 bases and J shed 7 bases, with 10 bases lying between them. CDR3 length equals 13 residues. Germline V gene sequence: CDR1 MNHEY, CDR2 SMNVEV (reference sequence). CDR3 nucleotides: TGTGCCAGCAGGACAGGCCTGAATTCACCCCTCCACTTT. Protein sequence: CASRTGLNSPLHF.

The chain couples TRBV9 to TRBJ2-3; D uncertain. Germline CDR1 reads SGDLS; CDR2 reads YYNGEE. The CDR3 has 13 residues. The V gene lost 0 bases and the J gene lost 5 bases, with 7 bases spanning the gap. The CDR3 nucleotides read TGTGCCAGCAGCGTAGCTATGGGAGATACGCAGTATTTT. This translates into CASSVAMGDTQYF.

Concerning this clonotype itself: One junction end disagrees with the germline gene, perhaps due to a read error. The rearrangement joins TRBV7-2 to TRBJ1-2; D remains unclear. This CDR3 region has 19 residues. In germline, CDR1 is SGHTA, CDR2 FQGNSA. CDR3 loop: CASSLADGRSSPSNCGYTF. CDR3 DNA: TGTGCCAGCAGCTTAGCCGATGGGAGGAGTTCACCTTCTAACTGTGGCTACACCTTC.

Only a few counts were recorded for this clonotype. This chain uses TRBV4-1 with TRBJ1-5, with 7 bases fitting TRBD1. Trimming cost V 5 bases and J 3 bases; bases outside gene matches: 7. Germline assignment: CDR1 MGHRA and CDR2 YSYEKL. The CDR3 has 15 residues. The CDR3 nucleotides read TGCGCCAGCAGCTTTGGGACAGACTCCAATCAGCCCCAGCATTTT. The encoded protein is CASSFGTDSNQPQHF.

This clonotype was observed once. This sequence joins TRBV19 and TRBJ2-7; 9 bases fit TRBD1. V shed 10 bases, J shed 3 bases, and the junction held 7 bases outside the gene matches. Germline V gives CDR1 LNHDA, CDR2 SQIVND (reference sequence). CDR3 length: 13 residues. The CDR3 DNA reads as TGTGCCACGAAACAGGGGGCGAACTACGAGCAGTACTTC. This sequence encodes CATKQGANYEQYF.

The gene calls are TRBV7-6 and TRBJ1-1; perhaps TRBD1 as D (5 bases). Trimming shortened V by 3 bases and J by 0 bases, and 11 bases separated the two germline ends. The CDR3 is made up of 15 amino acids. Germline CDR1 and CDR2: SGHVS and FNYEAQ. CDR3 protein: CASSFRQSMNTEAFF. In DNA, the CDR3 is TGTGCCAGCAGCTTCCGACAGTCAATGAACACTGAAGCTTTCTTT.

Only one count was recorded for this clonotype. The chain combines TRBV7-2 with TRBJ2-1; 12 bases fit TRBD2. This CDR3 is 16 amino acids long. J was trimmed by 10 bases and V by 5 bases; bases with no gene match: 12. The V gene's germline CDR1 is SGHTA and CDR2 FQGNSA. The CDR3 DNA is TGTGCCAGCAGCCCTGCCCGACTAGCGGGAGTTTTCGAGCAGTTCTTC. This gives the protein CASSPARLAGVFEQFF. The full variable domain, with the rest looked up from reference TRBV7-2 and TRBJ2-1, is GAGVSQSPSNKVTEKGKDVELRCDPISGHTALYWYRQSLGQGLEFLIYFQGNSAPDKSGLPSDRFSAERTGGSVSTLTIQRTQQEDSAVYLCASSPARLAGVFEQFFGPGTRLTVL.

There are a few counts of this clonotype. The chain carries TRBV4-1 and TRBJ2-5, with a possible D match to TRBD1 (5 bases). Germline lookup yields CDR1 MGHRA and CDR2 YSYEKL. V lost 3 bases to trimming and J lost 7 bases, with 24 bases between them. The CDR3 sequence is 17 residues long. This chain's CDR3 is CASSHPTGISPPGTQYF. The CDR3 nucleotides read TGCGCCAGCAGCCACCCCACAGGAATTTCCCCTCCTGGGACCCAGTACTTC.

The CDR3 protein is CASSYSWANPGSYNSPLHF. CDR3 bases: TGTGCCAGCAGTTACTCGTGGGCAAATCCAGGCTCCTATAATTCACCCCTCCACTTT. V usage is TRBV6-5 and J usage is TRBJ1-6; D not certain. In germline, CDR1 is MNHEY, CDR2 SVGAGI. The ends were cut back, 0 bases at V and 0 bases at J, with 15 bases in the middle. The CDR3 consists of 19 residues.

This chain links TRBV6-6 with TRBJ2-1; 10 nucleotides line up with TRBD2. V lost 6 bases, J lost 10 bases, and 6 bases stayed unmatched. The germline V gene has CDR1 MNHNY and CDR2 SVGAGI (reference sequence). CDR3 size: 13 residues. The CDR3: CASSSGRAGEQFF. CDR3 in DNA: TGTGCCAGCAGCAGCGGGAGGGCAGGGGAGCAGTTCTTC.

CDR3 nucleotides: TGCAGTGCCACTTCGATCCGGACAATGTACCAAGAGACCCAGTACTTC. This sequence encodes CSATSIRTMYQETQYF. The gene calls are TRBV20-1 and TRBJ2-5; a weak D match, TRBD1 (5 bases). Between the trimmed V and J ends, which lost 6 bases and 0 bases, there was a span of 20 bases. The CDR3 runs to 16 residues. Looked up from germline, CDR1 is DFQATT and CDR2 is SNEGSKA (reference sequence).

The sample holds a few counts of this clonotype. The chain couples TRBV7-9 to TRBJ1-4; D perhaps matches TRBD1 (6 bases). The length of the CDR3 is 18 residues. V was shortened by 2 bases and J by 7 bases, with 23 bases between the two germline ends. The V gene's germline CDR1 is SEHNR and CDR2 FQNEAQ (reference sequence). Written as DNA, the CDR3 is TGTGCCAGCAGCTTAAAAGGTGCAGCGACAGGCTCGGCTGAAAAACTGTTTTTT. This translates into CASSLKGAATGSAEKLFF.

This clonotype was detected a few times. V and J are TRBV5-4 and TRBJ2-7; 7 nucleotides line up with TRBD1. This CDR3 contains 15 residues. Trimming at V came to 4 bases and at J to 7 bases, leaving 14 bases not matched to a gene. Germline-derived CDR1 and CDR2 are SGHNT and YYREEE (reference sequence). The CDR3 region has the DNA TGTGCCAGCAGCGACCCGGGACAGACGCCTAATGAGCAGTACTTC. It encodes CASSDPGQTPNEQYF. The variable domain in full, completed from reference TRBV5-4 and TRBJ2-7, reads ETGVTQSPTHLIKTRGQQVTLRCSSQSGHNTVSWYQQALGQGPQFIFQYYREEENGRGNFPPRFSGLQFPNYSSELNVNALELDDSALYLCASSDPGQTPNEQYFGPGTRLTVT.

V usage is TRBV9 and J usage is TRBJ2-7; D tentatively fits TRBD1 or TRBD2 (5 bases each). This CDR3 contains 14 residues. Germline lookup yields CDR1 SGDLS and CDR2 YYNGEE. Trimming removed 4 bases at V and 0 bases at J, with 11 bases between. The CDR3 coding sequence is TGTGCCAGCAGCCAAGCGGACAACTCCTACGAGCAGTACTTC. Translating it yields CASSQADNSYEQYF.

Remarks on this clonotype: One end of the junction does not line up with germline, which may come from a read error. The rearrangement joins TRBV20-1 to TRBJ2-5; D gene uncertain. Looked up from germline, CDR1 is DFQATT and CDR2 is SNEGSKA (reference sequence). This CDR3 has 17 residues. The CDR3 is CSASPPSRVYIQETLYF. CDR3 nucleotide sequence: TGCAGTGCTAGTCCCCCCTCTCGGGTCTACATCCAAGAGACCCTGTACTTC.